This entry lists 29 T cell receptor beta chains sequenced from one sample in a study of blood T cell repertoires in COVID-19. Measured with immunoSEQ multiplex PCR; TCRdb has only the in-frame clones, and not every one. This sample carries 70,000 to 95,000 clones, around 89% of them seen once, and the ten largest clones take approximately 14%. The sample consisted of peripheral blood. The receptors derive from a man between 65 and 80 years old with active or convalescent COVID-19.

The rearrangement uses TRBV15 and TRBJ2-1, with 10 bases aligning to TRBD2. This CDR3 comprises 13 residues. V trimming: 8 bases; J trimming: 3 bases; junction bases outside the gene matches: 1. The germline V gene has CDR1 LNHNV and CDR2 YYDKDF (reference sequence). The CDR3 region is CATGTSDYNEQFF. The CDR3 nucleotides read TGTGCCACCGGGACTAGCGACTACAATGAGCAGTTCTTC.

The chain recombines TRBV5-1 with TRBJ2-1, with 9 bases fitting TRBD1. Trimming took 4 bases from V and 1 from J; bases not matched to a gene: 6. Germline CDR1 SGHRS, CDR2 YFSETQ. The CDR3 contains 16 residues. Written as DNA, the CDR3 is TGCGCCAGCAGCCTAACAGGGGGCAAGTCCTACAATGAGCAGTTCTTC. As protein: CASSLTGGKSYNEQFF.

The CDR3 loop reads CATRGWTSGNNEQFF. The CDR3 bases are TGTGCCACCAGGGGGTGGACTAGCGGTAACAATGAGCAGTTCTTC. V and J are TRBV2 and TRBJ2-1; 10 bases fit TRBD2. The CDR3 is made up of 15 amino acids. The germline CDR1 and CDR2 sequences are SNHLY and FYNNEI. The ends lost 10 bases at V and 5 bases at J; junction bases unmatched: 11.

The chain uses TRBV5-1 and TRBJ1-2; the D is unclear. The CDR3 has 13 residues. Germline assignment: CDR1 SGHRS and CDR2 YFSETQ. Between the trimmed V and J ends, which lost 7 bases and 9 bases, there was a span of 19 bases. As DNA, the CDR3 is TGCGCCAGCGGTACCCCGGGCCGGGGAAGCTACACCTTC. It encodes CASGTPGRGSYTF.

The gene calls are TRBV2 and TRBJ1-1; possible D gene TRBD1, 5 bases. V gave up 4 bases and J gave up 10 bases, with 16 bases separating them. Germline CDR1 reads SNHLY; CDR2 reads FYNNEI. The CDR3 runs 13 residues. The CDR3 region has the DNA TGTGCCAGCAGTGGGGGCAGGGCCAGCCCAGCTTTCTTT. This sequence encodes CASSGGRASPAFF.

The CDR3 nucleotides read TGTGCCAGCAGTAGGACCGGGACTAGAGCCTACAATGAGCAGTTCTTC. Translated, it gives CASSRTGTRAYNEQFF. The chain employs TRBV6-2 or TRBV6-3 and TRBJ2-1; 8 positions agree with TRBD2. V was pared by 5 bases and J by 2 bases, with 8 bases of the junction left unmatched. The germline V gene encodes CDR1 MNHEY and CDR2 SVGEGT. This CDR3 contains 16 residues.

This chain connects TRBV19 to TRBJ1-4; the D gene is possibly TRBD1 (5 bases). This CDR3 comprises 15 residues. From germline, CDR1 is LNHDA and CDR2 SQIVND (reference sequence). V was trimmed by 4 bases and J by 2 bases, leaving 11 bases between them. CDR3 protein: CASSTLGATNEKLFF. The CDR3, as DNA: TGTGCCAGTAGTACTCTAGGGGCTACTAATGAAAAACTGTTTTTT.

The V gene is TRBV4-1, the J gene TRBJ1-2; D is perhaps TRBD1 (5 bases). CDR1 is MGHRA and CDR2 is YSYEKL in the germline V gene. V was pared by 0 bases and J by 4 bases, with 18 bases between. The CDR3 has 17 residues. CDR3 nucleotides: TGCGCCAGCAGCCAAGACTCCCAGGGAAGGTCGACCTATGGCTACACCTTC. Amino acids: CASSQDSQGRSTYGYTF.

The CDR3 here is CASSPGGLAGLGKQFF. As DNA, the CDR3 is TGTGCCAGCAGCCCGGGGGGACTAGCGGGCTTAGGCAAGCAGTTCTTC. The rearrangement uses TRBV5-4 and TRBJ2-1; 12 nucleotides agree with TRBD2. J was trimmed by 11 bases and V by 4 bases; bases with no gene match: 13. This CDR3 contains 16 residues. The germline CDR1 and CDR2 sequences are SGHNT and YYREEE (reference sequence).

This clone occurred a few times. The chain carries TRBV30 and TRBJ1-6, with 8 bases identical to TRBD1. CDR3 length: 16 residues. J gave up 9 bases and V 2 bases, and 12 bases lay outside the gene matches. The germline V gene encodes CDR1 GTSNPN and CDR2 SVGIG (reference sequence). DNA for the CDR3: TGTGCCTGGAGTCCCCAGTACGTGACAGGGGTTTCACCCCTCCACTTT. It codes for CAWSPQYVTGVSPLHF.

The CDR3 protein is CASSAGTANSYEQYF. The CDR3 DNA reads TGTGCCAGCAGTGCGGGGACGGCTAATTCCTACGAGCAGTACTTC. The chain couples TRBV28 to TRBJ2-7; D perhaps matches TRBD2 (6 bases). Trimming cost V 5 bases and J 1 base, with 15 bases left between them. There are 15 residues in the CDR3. Germline CDR1 MDHEN, CDR2 SYDVKM.

The rearrangement links TRBV11-1 to TRBJ2-1; D is uncertain. Between the trimmed V and J ends, which lost 5 bases and 0 bases, there was a span of 11 bases. The CDR3 runs 15 residues. Germline-derived CDR1 and CDR2 are SGHAT and FQDESV (reference sequence). The CDR3 nucleotides read TGTGCCAGCAGCCTAGACACAAGCTCCTACAATGAGCAGTTCTTC. This codes for CASSLDTSSYNEQFF. Together with reference TRBV11-1 and TRBJ2-1, the CDR3 gives the full variable domain: EAEVAQSPRYKITEKSQAVAFWCDPISGHATLYWYRQILGQGPELLVQFQDESVVDDSQLPKDRFSAERLKGVDSTLKIQPAELGDSAMYLCASSLDTSSYNEQFFGPGTRLTVL.

The chain joins TRBV6-5 to TRBJ2-1; 9 bases line up with TRBD1. In germline, CDR1 is MNHEY, CDR2 SVGAGI. CDR3 length: 14 amino acids. J was trimmed by 7 bases and V by 10 bases; bases with no gene match: 11. This CDR3 reads CATNRDRDMNEQFF. In nucleotides, the CDR3 is TGTGCCACCAACCGGGACAGGGATATGAATGAGCAGTTCTTC.

The V gene is TRBV19, the J gene TRBJ2-7; 7 nucleotides match TRBD2. The V segment lost 3 bases and the J segment 0 bases; nucleotides outside the gene matches: 2. CDR1 and CDR2 from the germline V gene are LNHDA and SQIVND (reference sequence). The length of the CDR3 is 14 residues. The CDR3 loop reads CASSMGGSSYEQYF. The DNA for the CDR3 is TGTGCCAGTAGTATGGGCGGGAGCTCCTACGAGCAGTACTTC.

The CDR3 coding sequence is TGTGCCAGCAGCTTATCGGCTAGCGGGTCCTACAATGAGCAGTTCTTC. It encodes CASSLSASGSYNEQFF. V gene TRBV7-6 combines with J gene TRBJ2-1; TRBD2 aligns across 8 bases. With V trimmed by 2 bases and J by 1 base, 4 bases remained unmatched. Per the germline V gene, CDR1 is SGHVS and CDR2 is FNYEAQ. The length of the CDR3 is 16 residues.

This rearrangement joins TRBV6-6 to TRBJ2-5; 11 bases align to TRBD2. The CDR3 has 17 residues. With V trimmed by 5 bases and J by 1 base, 9 bases remained unmatched. Germline V lookup: CDR1 MNHNY, CDR2 SVGAGI (reference sequence). CDR3 residues: CASSRLGLAGGQETQYF. The CDR3 DNA sequence: TGTGCCAGCAGTCGCCTAGGCCTAGCGGGAGGCCAAGAGACCCAGTACTTC.

V usage is TRBV6-5 and J usage is TRBJ2-1; 9 bases fit TRBD2. Germline lookup yields CDR1 MNHEY and CDR2 SVGAGI. With 11 bases clipped from V and 8 bases from J, the junction kept 7 bases outside the gene matches. The CDR3 has 12 residues. CDR3 in amino acids: CAVRGLADEQFF. The CDR3 region has the DNA TGTGCCGTCAGGGGACTAGCCGATGAGCAGTTCTTC.

This chain connects TRBV5-4 to TRBJ2-1, with TRBD2 identical over 7 bases. The trim removed 4 bases at V and 4 bases at J, leaving 11 bases unmatched. The germline V gene has CDR1 SGHNT and CDR2 YYREEE (reference sequence). This CDR3 comprises 16 residues. For the CDR3, the DNA is TGTGCCAGCAGCCCTACGCGCGGGAGAACTTACAATGAGCAGTTCTTC. The encoded protein is CASSPTRGRTYNEQFF.

The V and J genes are TRBV19 and TRBJ1-1, with D perhaps matching TRBD1 (6 bases). Deletions cut 1 base from V and 0 bases from J, with 12 bases between. This CDR3 region has 16 residues. The germline V gene has CDR1 LNHDA and CDR2 SQIVND (reference sequence). The CDR3 DNA sequence: TGTGCCAGTAGTATAGCCCACAGGGTCATGAACACTGAAGCTTTCTTT. Amino acids: CASSIAHRVMNTEAFF.

The gene calls are TRBV30 and TRBJ2-1; D is perhaps TRBD1 (5 bases). This CDR3 has 16 residues. The germline V and J ends were trimmed by 4 bases and 0 bases, with 16 bases remaining between them. In germline, CDR1 is GTSNPN, CDR2 SVGIG (reference sequence). The CDR3 here is CAWNRRQGGSYNEQFF. DNA for the CDR3: TGTGCCTGGAACAGGCGGCAGGGCGGCTCCTACAATGAGCAGTTCTTC. Full variable domain (remainder filled in from reference TRBV30 and TRBJ2-1): SQTIHQWPATLVQPVGSPLSLECTVEGTSNPNLYWYRQAAGRGLQLLFYSVGIGQISSEVPQNLSASRPQDRQFILSSKKLLLSDSGFYLCAWNRRQGGSYNEQFFGPGTRLTVL.

The chain uses TRBV19 and TRBJ1-2; D is perhaps TRBD1 (6 bases). The germline V gene encodes CDR1 LNHDA and CDR2 SQIVND (reference sequence). The germline V and J ends were trimmed by 7 bases and 5 bases, with 17 bases remaining between them. The CDR3 runs 14 residues. CDR3 protein: CASKPGDEYYGYTF. The CDR3 nucleotides read TGTGCCAGTAAACCAGGGGACGAGTATTATGGCTACACCTTC.

V and J are TRBV28 and TRBJ2-7, with 11 bases identical to TRBD1. V lost 2 bases and J lost 4; bases outside the gene matches: 4. Germline CDR1 reads MDHEN; CDR2 reads SYDVKM. The CDR3 runs 15 residues. CDR3 sequence reads: CASSLGTGGIYEQYF. CDR3 in DNA: TGTGCCAGCAGTTTAGGGACAGGGGGTATATACGAGCAGTACTTC.

The genes are TRBV6-1 and TRBJ1-1; 7 positions agree with TRBD1. CDR3 length equals 14 residues. V gave up 2 bases and J gave up 4 bases; unmatched junction bases: 4. Germline values: CDR1 MNHNS, CDR2 SASEGT. The DNA of the CDR3 is TGTGCCAGCAGTGAAAACAGGGGTGGCACTGAAGCTTTCTTT. Translating it yields CASSENRGGTEAFF.

J is TRBJ1-1 and V is TRBV6-5; TRBD1 is a possible D gene (5 bases). Germline assignment: CDR1 MNHEY and CDR2 SVGAGI. The CDR3 length is 15 residues. Deletions cut 5 bases from V and 7 bases from J, with 20 bases between. The CDR3 region has the DNA TGTGCCAGCAGTCTCCAACAGGCAACCTTAGGTGAAGCTTTCTTT. This gives the protein CASSLQQATLGEAFF.

The chain uses TRBV11-2 and TRBJ1-1; D gene uncertain. V shed 4 bases and J shed 2 bases, with 8 bases lying between them. The CDR3 has 13 residues. The germline V gene encodes CDR1 SGHAT and CDR2 FQNNGV. The CDR3 protein is CASSSDRNTEAFF. CDR3 sequence (DNA): TGTGCCAGCAGCTCCGATAGAAACACTGAAGCTTTCTTT.

The chain combines TRBV7-9 with TRBJ1-1; TRBD1 is a possible D gene (5 bases). Germline CDR1 reads SEHNR; CDR2 reads FQNEAQ (reference sequence). V shed 1 base and J shed 4 bases, with 10 bases lying between them. CDR3 length: 14 residues. The CDR3 nucleotides are TGTGCCAGCAGCTTAGACAGGACGTCCACTGAAGCTTTCTTT. Translation gives CASSLDRTSTEAFF.

The chain employs TRBV19 and TRBJ2-1, with 8 bases aligning to TRBD2. The CDR3 length is 14 residues. Germline loops: CDR1 LNHDA, CDR2 SQIVND (reference sequence). V lost 8 bases to trimming and J lost 3 bases; unmatched junction nucleotides: 6. The CDR3 reads CASSTSGYYNEQFF. The CDR3 coding sequence is TGTGCCAGTTCCACTAGCGGCTACTACAATGAGCAGTTCTTC.

CDR3 sequence: CASSPGLSTQAEQYF. For the CDR3, the DNA is TGTGCCAGCAGCCCCGGACTATCTACTCAGGCCGAGCAGTACTTC. The chain has TRBV9 and TRBJ2-7; possible D gene TRBD2, 6 bases. V gave up 4 bases and J gave up 6 bases, with 20 bases separating them. The germline V gene encodes CDR1 SGDLS and CDR2 YYNGEE. CDR3 length: 15 residues.

The chain is built from TRBV11-2 and TRBJ2-1; TRBD2 aligns across 16 bases. The CDR3 sequence is 19 residues long. Germline trimming cut 5 bases from V and 1 base from J; bases unmatched to any gene: 8. Germline V lookup: CDR1 SGHAT, CDR2 FQNNGV. For the CDR3, the DNA is TGTGCCAGCAGCGTACCGGGACTAGCGGGAGGGATTTCCTACAATGAGCAGTTCTTC. Translated, it gives CASSVPGLAGGISYNEQFF.